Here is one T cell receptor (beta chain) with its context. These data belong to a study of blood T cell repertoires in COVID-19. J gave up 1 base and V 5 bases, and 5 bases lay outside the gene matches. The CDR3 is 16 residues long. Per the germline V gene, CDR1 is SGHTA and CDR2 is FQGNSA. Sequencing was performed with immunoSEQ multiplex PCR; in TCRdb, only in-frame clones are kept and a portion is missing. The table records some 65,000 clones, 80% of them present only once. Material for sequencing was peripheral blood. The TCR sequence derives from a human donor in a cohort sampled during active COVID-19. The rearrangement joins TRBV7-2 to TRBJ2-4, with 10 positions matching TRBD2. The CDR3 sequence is CASSSSGRSAKNIQYF. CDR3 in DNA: TGTGCCAGCAGCAGTAGCGGGAGGAGCGCCAAAAACATTCAGTACTTC.